These 32 T cell receptor beta chains were all obtained from the same sample, sequenced in a study of T cells after yellow fever vaccination (dated by TCRdb to 2018 to 2020). To prepare the library, 5' RACE was applied. Sequencing was carried out with an Illumina HiSeq 2500. TCRdb redid the processing of the public reads, applying fastp at Q25 and MiXCR, and retained in-frame beta chains. All rows with the same CDR3 protein become a single entry with the most common DNA and genes. The sample contains around 70,000 distinct CDR3 sequences, approximately 7% of them found a single time. The top ten clones comprise roughly 35% of the sample. The treatment or condition label corresponds to: live attenuated yellow fever vaccine strain. The sample here was CD8+ T cells sorted from PBMCs, taken around 5 days after the first yellow fever vaccination. The receptors were sampled from a young man who received the YFV17D yellow fever vaccine.

This clonotype was found many times. The CDR3 coding sequence is TGCAGTGCTTGGACTAGCGGGTACAATGAGCAGTTCTTC. Translated, it gives CSAWTSGYNEQFF. This rearrangement joins TRBV20-1 to TRBJ2-1, with 11 nucleotides matching TRBD2. Trimming cost V 5 bases and J 4 bases; bases outside gene matches: 1. CDR1 DFQATT and CDR2 SNEGSKA come from the germline V gene (reference sequence). The CDR3 is 13 amino acids.

CDR3 sequence (DNA): TGTGCCAGCAGCGTAGGGAGTATCAGCTCCGACGGGGAGCTGTTTTTT. Its translation: CASSVGSISSDGELFF. The gene calls are TRBV9 and TRBJ2-2; unclear D gene. V gave up 0 bases and J gave up 7 bases, with 16 bases separating them. CDR3 length equals 16 residues. Germline-derived CDR1 and CDR2 are SGDLS and YYNGEE.

In this sample, this clonotype turned up a few times. The chain uses TRBV5-6 and TRBJ2-1; D unresolved. Trimming shortened V by 0 bases and J by 7 bases, and 5 bases separated the two germline ends. This CDR3 is 12 amino acids long. Germline V gene lookup returns CDR1 SGHDT and CDR2 YYEEEE. CDR3 sequence (DNA): TGTGCCAGCAGCTTGGGTAGAAATGAGCAGTTCTTC. Translating gives CASSLGRNEQFF. Variable domain in full (rest from reference TRBV5-6 and TRBJ2-1): DAGVTQSPTHLIKTRGQQVTLRCSPKSGHDTVSWYQQALGQGPQFIFQYYEEEERQRGNFPDRFSGHQFPNYSSELNVNALLLGDSALYLCASSLGRNEQFFGPGTRLTVL.

Of note for this clonotype: This could be a read error, since a much larger clone is one nucleotide away. This chain links TRBV6-2 or TRBV6-3 with TRBJ2-5, with D perhaps matching TRBD2 (7 bases). Deletions cut 0 bases from V and 0 bases from J, with 26 bases between. Per the germline V gene, CDR1 is MNHEY and CDR2 is SVGEGT. The CDR3 runs to 21 residues. CDR3 sequence: CASSYSEFRKLPGGNQETQYF. The CDR3 bases are TGTGCCAGCAGTTACTCGGAATTCAGAAAACTACCGGGGGGCAACCAAGAGACCCAGTACTTC.

This clonotype was picked up many times. The chain links TRBV6-2 or TRBV6-3 to TRBJ2-2; D is ambiguous. The germline gives CDR1 MNHEY, CDR2 SVGEGT. The V gene lost 6 bases and the J gene lost 2 bases, with 7 bases spanning the gap. The CDR3 sequence is 13 residues long. The CDR3 here is CASSRLNTGELFF. The DNA for the CDR3 is TGTGCCAGCAGCCGACTTAACACCGGGGAGCTGTTTTTT.

This clonotype was seen repeatedly, ten times or more. The chain has TRBV7-9 and TRBJ1-5; 7 nucleotides match TRBD1. The germline CDR1 and CDR2 sequences are SEHNR and FQNEAQ (reference sequence). The V and J ends lost 3 bases and 2 bases, in that order; junction bases with no gene match: 4. The CDR3 consists of 15 residues. CDR3 sequence reads: CASSFGDRGNQPQHF. In nucleotides, the CDR3 is TGTGCCAGCAGCTTCGGAGACAGGGGCAATCAGCCCCAGCATTTT.

As for this clonotype: A much larger clone is a single base away; this may be a read error. The conserved closing phenylalanine or tryptophan is absent in this CDR3, likely reflecting a read error. The chain is built from TRBV6-1 and TRBJ2-7, with D possibly being TRBD1 or TRBD2 (6 bases each). The germline CDR1 and CDR2 sequences are MNHNS and SASEGT. Trimming cost V 4 bases and J 2 bases, with 12 bases left between them. The CDR3 loop spans 14 amino acids. The CDR3 bases are TGTGCCAGCAGTGGCGAGGGGGGCCCCTACGAGCAGTACCTC. Protein product: CASSGEGGPYEQYL.

This clonotype was seen ten or more times. The chain couples TRBV7-2 to TRBJ2-7; D perhaps matches TRBD1 (6 bases). The V end lost 2 bases, the J end lost 0 bases, and 11 bases lay between the germline ends. The germline V gene encodes CDR1 SGHTA and CDR2 FQGNSA. The CDR3 extends over 15 amino acids. CDR3 nucleotide sequence: TGTGCCAGCAGCTTATCTTCAGGGGACTCCTACGAGCAGTACGTC. It codes for CASSLSSGDSYEQYV.

The CDR3 loop is CASSFRPQETQYF. The CDR3 DNA sequence: TGTGCCAGCAGTTTCCGACCGCAAGAGACCCAGTACTTC. The gene calls are TRBV12-3 or TRBV12-4 and TRBJ2-5; D gene uncertain. This CDR3 comprises 13 residues. V dropped 3 bases and J dropped 2 bases, with 7 bases sitting between them.

V is TRBV25-1 and J is TRBJ1-2; TRBD1 might be the D (5 bases). V was clipped by 2 bases and J by 6 bases, with 7 bases between them. This CDR3 spans 12 amino acids. CDR1 and CDR2 (germline): MGHDK, SYGVNS. The CDR3: CASSEVGDGYTF. In DNA, the CDR3 is TGTGCCAGCAGTGAAGTAGGGGATGGCTACACCTTC.

In this sample, this clonotype turned up a few times. This chain joins TRBV7-2 and TRBJ2-3, with D perhaps being TRBD1 or TRBD2 (6 bases each). V was clipped by 5 bases and J by 6 bases, with 15 bases between them. This CDR3 has 14 residues. Germline V lookup: CDR1 SGHTA, CDR2 FQGNSA. DNA of the CDR3: TGTGCCAGCAGCCGCACTGGGGGGCGGGATACGCAGTATTTT. It specifies CASSRTGGRDTQYF.

A few counts support this clonotype. The chain is built from TRBV4-1 and TRBJ1-4; D is unresolved. Per germline, CDR1 MGHRA and CDR2 YSYEKL. The CDR3 is 16 amino acids. V lost 1 base to trimming and J lost 4 bases, with 13 bases between them. CDR3 bases: TGCGCCAGCAGCCAAGTTAGTGGGCGGATTAATGAAAAACTGTTTTTT. Residues: CASSQVSGRINEKLFF.

The rearrangement links TRBV6-1 to TRBJ1-2; 7 nucleotides match TRBD1. V trimming: 6 bases; J trimming: 6 bases; junction bases outside the gene matches: 10. The germline CDR1 and CDR2 sequences are MNHNS and SASEGT. The CDR3 has 14 amino acids. The CDR3 loop is CASRSLVTGNGYTF. Written as DNA, the CDR3 is TGTGCCAGCAGATCCCTTGTGACAGGGAATGGCTACACCTTC.

This clonotype was counted a few times. The chain employs TRBV20-1 and TRBJ1-6; TRBD1 matches at 7 bases. In germline, CDR1 is DFQATT, CDR2 SNEGSKA (reference sequence). This CDR3 has 12 amino acids. V gave up 6 bases and J gave up 12 bases; unmatched junction bases: 8. CDR3 loop: CSAHRGGEPLHF. CDR3 DNA sequence: TGCAGTGCCCACAGGGGAGGGGAACCCCTCCACTTT.

The chain is built from TRBV12-3 or TRBV12-4 and TRBJ1-5; TRBD1 is a possible D gene (5 bases). CDR3 length equals 17 residues. The ends were cut back, 3 bases at V and 1 base at J, with 16 bases in the middle. CDR3 amino acids: CASSFENFQGSNQPQHF. The DNA for the CDR3 is TGTGCCAGCAGTTTTGAGAACTTCCAGGGAAGCAATCAGCCCCAGCATTTT.

The chain couples TRBV10-3 to TRBJ2-7, with D possibly matching TRBD1 (5 bases). Germline lookup yields CDR1 ENHRY and CDR2 SYGVKD. The length of the CDR3 is 13 residues. V was cut by 6 bases and J by 3 bases, with 12 bases left in between. CDR3 region: CAISFWTLYEQYF. CDR3 DNA: TGTGCCATCAGCTTTTGGACACTCTACGAGCAGTACTTC.

This clonotype was seen repeatedly, ten times or more. This chain joins TRBV13 and TRBJ2-3; D may correspond to TRBD1 or TRBD2 (6 bases each). Germline V gene data show CDR1 as PRHDT and CDR2 as FYEKMQ (reference sequence). V was trimmed by 3 bases and J by 0 bases, leaving 13 bases between them. This CDR3 comprises 16 residues. The CDR3 bases are TGTGCCAGCAGCTTGTTCGAGGGGGGTAGCACAGATACGCAGTATTTT. Its translation is CASSLFEGGSTDTQYF.

There are many counts of this clonotype. V is TRBV29-1 and J is TRBJ1-1, with a weak D call TRBD1 (5 bases). CDR1 and CDR2 (germline): SQVTM, ANQGSEA. Trimming stripped 0 bases from V and 8 bases from J, with 13 bases between. The CDR3 runs 13 residues. The chain's CDR3 is CSVEDQKTVEAFF. Written as DNA, the CDR3 is TGCAGCGTTGAAGATCAAAAGACAGTCGAAGCTTTCTTT.

A remark on this clonotype: A much larger clone is a single base away; this may be a read error. Since no conserved phenylalanine or tryptophan closes the CDR3, a read error is the likely cause. V and J are TRBV7-9 and TRBJ2-7, with D possibly TRBD1 on 5 matching bases. Germline CDR1 SEHNR, CDR2 FQNEAQ (reference sequence). This CDR3 is 12 amino acids long. V dropped 2 bases and J dropped 3 bases, with 5 bases sitting between them. This chain's CDR3 is CASSLQGYEQYL. The DNA for the CDR3 is TGTGCCAGCAGCTTACAGGGCTACGAGCAGTACCTC.

This clonotype has a handful of counts. One junction end does not reproduce the germline sequence, and a read error may be involved. The chain joins TRBV4-1 to TRBJ1-1; no definite D call. From germline, CDR1 is MGHRA and CDR2 YSYEKL. There are 13 residues in the CDR3. Written as DNA, the CDR3 is TGCGCCAGCAGCCAAGAGGTATCAAGTGAAGGTTTCTTT. Translating it yields CASSQEVSSEGFF.

The V gene is TRBV29-1, the J gene TRBJ2-2; 9 bases are shared with TRBD1. Trimming took 6 bases from V and 6 from J; bases not matched to a gene: 2. This CDR3 is 12 amino acids long. Germline V gene lookup returns CDR1 SQVTM and CDR2 ANQGSEA. CDR3 sequence reads: CSVTGGSGELFF. The CDR3 DNA reads TGCAGCGTCACAGGGGGCTCCGGGGAGCTGTTTTTT.

The rearrangement links TRBV27 to TRBJ2-7; TRBD1 agrees at 7 bases. The CDR3 runs 14 residues. V dropped 5 bases and J dropped 1; count of bases not matched to a gene: 5. Germline V gene sequence: CDR1 MNHEY, CDR2 SMNVEV (reference sequence). The CDR3 loop is CASSTYRGSYEQYV. CDR3 nucleotides: TGTGCCAGCAGTACTTACAGGGGTTCCTACGAGCAGTACGTC.

The chain uses TRBV28 and TRBJ2-7, with D perhaps matching TRBD2 (6 bases). This CDR3 contains 14 residues. CDR1 MDHEN and CDR2 SYDVKM come from the germline V gene. The CDR3 is CSTLAPNLSYEQYF. The CDR3 DNA reads TGTTCCACCCTAGCGCCCAATCTCTCCTACGAGCAGTACTTC.

This clonotype turned up a few times. CDR3: CASSEGRVKVAQYF. CDR3 sequence (DNA): TGTGCCAGCAGTGAGGGCAGGGTCAAGGTGGCCCAGTACTTC. J is TRBJ2-5 and V is TRBV7-2, with D perhaps matching TRBD1 or TRBD2 (5 bases each). V lost 6 bases and J lost 9, with 20 bases in between. Germline V gene lookup returns CDR1 SGHTA and CDR2 FQGNSA. This CDR3 contains 14 residues.

In DNA, the CDR3 is TGTGCCAGTAGTATCTCGGCAGGGTACAATGAGCAGTTCTTC. This gives the protein CASSISAGYNEQFF. The chain links TRBV19 to TRBJ2-1; TRBD1 is a possible D gene (5 bases). The germline V and J ends were trimmed by 3 bases and 4 bases, with 10 bases remaining between them. This CDR3 has 14 residues. The germline V gene encodes CDR1 LNHDA and CDR2 SQIVND (reference sequence).

V and J are TRBV19 and TRBJ2-1, with 8 bases aligning to TRBD1. J gave up 7 bases and V 3 bases, and 2 bases lay outside the gene matches. The CDR3 sequence is 13 residues long. Germline V CDR1 and CDR2: LNHDA, SQIVND (reference sequence). CDR3 sequence reads: CASSIQGANEQFF. CDR3 bases: TGTGCCAGTAGTATTCAGGGGGCGAATGAGCAGTTCTTC.

In its sample, this clonotype was seen many times. This chain uses TRBV4-3 with TRBJ1-6; 7 bases match TRBD1. This CDR3 has 16 amino acids. The junction had 6 bases not matched to a gene; V was cut back by 0 bases and J by 7 bases. Germline V CDR1 and CDR2: LGHNA, YSLEER. The CDR3 nucleotides read TGCGCCAGCAGCCAAGATTACGGGACAGTGAATTCACCCCTCCACTTT. Protein: CASSQDYGTVNSPLHF.

Many counts were recorded for this clonotype. The chain combines TRBV4-1 with TRBJ1-1, with D hard to call. The V gene's germline CDR1 is MGHRA and CDR2 YSYEKL. The CDR3 covers 17 residues. Trimming removed 1 base at V and 2 bases at J, with 17 bases between. This CDR3 reads CASSQAAPGRPNTEAFF. DNA of the CDR3: TGCGCCAGCAGCCAAGCCGCCCCTGGTCGACCTAACACTGAAGCTTTCTTT.

The chain links TRBV6-2 or TRBV6-3 to TRBJ1-1, with D perhaps matching TRBD1 (6 bases). The CDR3 spans 14 residues. V dropped 2 bases and J dropped 4 bases, with 11 bases sitting between them. CDR1 is MNHEY, CDR2 SVGEGT, per germline. The CDR3 DNA sequence: TGTGCCAGCAGTTACCTAACAGGGACCACTGAAGCTTTCTTT. Its protein is CASSYLTGTTEAFF.

This clonotype occurred many times. The chain uses TRBV3-1 and TRBJ1-4; 8 nucleotides line up with TRBD1. CDR3 length: 18 amino acids. CDR1 LGHDT and CDR2 YNNKEL come from the germline V gene (reference sequence). J gave up 0 bases and V 4 bases, and 10 bases lay outside the gene matches. The CDR3 coding sequence is TGTGCCAGCAGCCTACCGACAGGGGTAGGAACAACTAATGAAAAACTGTTTTTT. It codes for CASSLPTGVGTTNEKLFF.

J is TRBJ2-4 and V is TRBV13; TRBD1 is a possible D gene (6 bases). This CDR3 has 16 residues. V lost 1 base, J lost 9 bases, and 19 bases lay in between. Germline V gene data show CDR1 as PRHDT and CDR2 as FYEKMQ (reference sequence). Here the CDR3 reads CASSLELPTTGGIQYF. CDR3 DNA: TGTGCCAGCAGCTTAGAACTCCCGACGACAGGAGGCATTCAGTACTTC.

This clonotype appeared a few times. This sequence joins TRBV29-1 and TRBJ2-1; D is unclear. The CDR3 covers 12 residues. Germline V gene data show CDR1 as SQVTM and CDR2 as ANQGSEA. V lost 0 bases and J lost 14, with 14 bases in between. CDR3 in amino acids: CSVEEIERVEFF. The CDR3 DNA sequence: TGCAGCGTTGAAGAGATTGAAAGGGTGGAGTTCTTC.